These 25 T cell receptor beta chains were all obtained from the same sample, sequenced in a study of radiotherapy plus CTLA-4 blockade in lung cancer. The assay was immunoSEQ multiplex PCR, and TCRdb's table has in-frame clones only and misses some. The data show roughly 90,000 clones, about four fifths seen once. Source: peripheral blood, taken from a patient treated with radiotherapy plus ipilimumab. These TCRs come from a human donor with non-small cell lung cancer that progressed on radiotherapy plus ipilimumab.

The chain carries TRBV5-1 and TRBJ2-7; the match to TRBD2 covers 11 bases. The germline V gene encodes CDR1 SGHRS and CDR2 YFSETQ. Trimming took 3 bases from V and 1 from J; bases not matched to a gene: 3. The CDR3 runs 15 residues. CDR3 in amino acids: CASSSTSGVSYEQYF. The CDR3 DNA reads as TGCGCCAGCAGCTCGACTAGCGGGGTATCCTACGAGCAGTACTTC.

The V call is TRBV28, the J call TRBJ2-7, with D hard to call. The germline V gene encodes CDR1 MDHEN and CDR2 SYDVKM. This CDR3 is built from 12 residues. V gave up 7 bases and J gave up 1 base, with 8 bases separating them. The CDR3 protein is CASTVGSYEQYF. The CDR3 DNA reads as TGTGCCAGCACGGTCGGATCCTACGAGCAGTACTTC. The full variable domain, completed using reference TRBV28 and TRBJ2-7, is DVKVTQSSRYLVKRTGEKVFLECVQDMDHENMFWYRQDPGLGLRLIYFSYDVKMKEKGDIPEGYSVSREKKERFSLILESASTNQTSMYLCASTVGSYEQYFGPGTRLTVT.

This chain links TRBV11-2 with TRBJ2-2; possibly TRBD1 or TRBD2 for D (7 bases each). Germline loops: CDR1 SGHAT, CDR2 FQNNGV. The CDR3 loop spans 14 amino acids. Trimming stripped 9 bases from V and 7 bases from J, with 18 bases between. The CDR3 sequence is CASSRGGGGGELFF. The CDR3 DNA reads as TGTGCCAGTTCCCGGGGAGGGGGCGGCGGGGAGCTGTTTTTT.

The CDR3 loop is CASRLRWESSYEQYV. The CDR3 nucleotides read TGTGCCAGCCGTCTGCGGTGGGAATCCTCCTACGAGCAGTACGTC. The chain carries TRBV2 and TRBJ2-7, with unresolved D. V was cut by 8 bases and J by 0 bases, with 17 bases left in between. Looked up from germline, CDR1 is SNHLY and CDR2 is FYNNEI. The CDR3 has 15 residues.

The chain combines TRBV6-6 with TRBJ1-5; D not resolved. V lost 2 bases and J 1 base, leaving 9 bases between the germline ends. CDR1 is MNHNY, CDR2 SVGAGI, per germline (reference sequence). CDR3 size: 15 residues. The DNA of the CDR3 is TGTGCCAGCAGTTACACGGACGGGAGCAATCAGCCCCAGCATTTT. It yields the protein CASSYTDGSNQPQHF.

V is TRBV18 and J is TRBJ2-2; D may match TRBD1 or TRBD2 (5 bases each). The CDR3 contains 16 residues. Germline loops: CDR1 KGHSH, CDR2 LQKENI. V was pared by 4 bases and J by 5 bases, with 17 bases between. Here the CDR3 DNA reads TGTGCCAGCTCACGGTCCCGGGACCCAAGGACCGGGGAGCTGTTTTTT. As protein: CASSRSRDPRTGELFF.

In DNA form, the CDR3 reads TGTGCCAGCAGCGTAGTATCAAACACCGGGGAGCTGTTTTTT. Its protein is CASSVVSNTGELFF. The rearrangement uses TRBV9 and TRBJ2-2, with D uncertain. V lost 0 bases to trimming and J lost 2 bases, with 5 bases between them. Germline CDR1 SGDLS, CDR2 YYNGEE. The CDR3 runs 14 residues. The whole variable domain, filled in from reference TRBV9 and TRBJ2-2, reads DSGVTQTPKHLITATGQRVTLRCSPRSGDLSVYWYQQSLDQGLQFLIQYYNGEERAKGNILERFSAQQFPDLHSELNLSSLELGDSALYFCASSVVSNTGELFFGEGSRLTVL.

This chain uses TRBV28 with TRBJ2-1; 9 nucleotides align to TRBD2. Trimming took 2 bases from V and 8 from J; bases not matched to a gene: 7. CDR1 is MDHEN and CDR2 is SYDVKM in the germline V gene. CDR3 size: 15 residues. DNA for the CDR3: TGTGCCAGCAGTTTACCGGGACTAGCACCGCATGAGCAGTTCTTC. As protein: CASSLPGLAPHEQFF.

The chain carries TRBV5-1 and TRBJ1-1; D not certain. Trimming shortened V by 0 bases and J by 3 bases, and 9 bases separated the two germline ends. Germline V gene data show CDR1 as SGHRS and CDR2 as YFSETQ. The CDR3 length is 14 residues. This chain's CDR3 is CASSLASFDTEAFF. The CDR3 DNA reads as TGCGCCAGCAGCTTGGCCTCCTTTGACACTGAAGCTTTCTTT.

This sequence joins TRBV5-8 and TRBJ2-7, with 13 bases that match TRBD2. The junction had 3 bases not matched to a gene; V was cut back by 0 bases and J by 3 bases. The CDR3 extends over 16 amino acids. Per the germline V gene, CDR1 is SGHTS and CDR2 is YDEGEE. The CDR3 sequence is CASSLEGLAGNYEQYF. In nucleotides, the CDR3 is TGTGCCAGCAGCTTGGAGGGACTAGCGGGAAACTACGAGCAGTACTTC.

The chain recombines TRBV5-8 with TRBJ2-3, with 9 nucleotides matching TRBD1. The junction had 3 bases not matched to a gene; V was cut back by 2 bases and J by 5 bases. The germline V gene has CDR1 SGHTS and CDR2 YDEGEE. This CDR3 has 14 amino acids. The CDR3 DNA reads TGTGCCAGCAGCTTAGGACAGGGGTTAGATACGCAGTATTTT. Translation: CASSLGQGLDTQYF.

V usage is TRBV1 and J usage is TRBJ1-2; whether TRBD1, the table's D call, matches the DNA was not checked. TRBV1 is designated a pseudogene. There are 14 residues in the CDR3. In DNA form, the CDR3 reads TGCACCTCCTTGCTCCCGGCAGGGCAATATGGCTACACCTTC. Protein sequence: CTSLLPAGQYGYTF.

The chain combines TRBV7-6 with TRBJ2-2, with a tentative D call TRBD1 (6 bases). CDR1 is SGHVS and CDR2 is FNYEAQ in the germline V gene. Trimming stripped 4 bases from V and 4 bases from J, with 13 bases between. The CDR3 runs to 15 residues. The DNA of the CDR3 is TGTGCCAGCAGCTCCCCCAGGGGCGGCACCGGGGAGCTGTTTTTT. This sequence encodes CASSSPRGGTGELFF.

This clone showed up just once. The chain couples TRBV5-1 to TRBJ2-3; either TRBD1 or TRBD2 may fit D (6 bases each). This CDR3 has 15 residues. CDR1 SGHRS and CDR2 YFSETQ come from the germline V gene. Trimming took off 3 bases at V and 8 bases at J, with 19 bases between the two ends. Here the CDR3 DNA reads TGCGCCAGCAGCTCAGGGGAGGAGGGCTGGCGTACGCAGTATTTT. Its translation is CASSSGEEGWRTQYF.

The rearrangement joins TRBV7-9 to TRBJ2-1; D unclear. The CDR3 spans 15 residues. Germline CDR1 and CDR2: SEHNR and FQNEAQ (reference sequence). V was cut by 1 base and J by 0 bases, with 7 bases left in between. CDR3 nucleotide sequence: TGTGCCAGCAGCTTAGTAATGGGCTCCTACAATGAGCAGTTCTTC. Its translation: CASSLVMGSYNEQFF.

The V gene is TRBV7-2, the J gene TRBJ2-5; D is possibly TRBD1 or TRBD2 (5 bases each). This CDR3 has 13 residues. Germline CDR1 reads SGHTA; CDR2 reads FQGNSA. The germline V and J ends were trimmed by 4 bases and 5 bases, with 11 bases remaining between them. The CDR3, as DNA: TGTGCCAGCAGCTCCACCTGGGGGGAGACCCAGTACTTC. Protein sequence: CASSSTWGETQYF. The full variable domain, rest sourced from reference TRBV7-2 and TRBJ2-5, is GAGVSQSPSNKVTEKGKDVELRCDPISGHTALYWYRQSLGQGLEFLIYFQGNSAPDKSGLPSDRFSAERTGGSVSTLTIQRTQQEDSAVYLCASSSTWGETQYFGPGTRLLVL.

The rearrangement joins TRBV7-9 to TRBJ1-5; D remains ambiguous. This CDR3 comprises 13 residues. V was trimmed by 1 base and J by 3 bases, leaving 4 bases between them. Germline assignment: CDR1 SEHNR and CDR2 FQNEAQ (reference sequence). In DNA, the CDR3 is TGTGCCAGCAGCTTAGATCCCAATCAGCCCCAGCATTTT. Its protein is CASSLDPNQPQHF.

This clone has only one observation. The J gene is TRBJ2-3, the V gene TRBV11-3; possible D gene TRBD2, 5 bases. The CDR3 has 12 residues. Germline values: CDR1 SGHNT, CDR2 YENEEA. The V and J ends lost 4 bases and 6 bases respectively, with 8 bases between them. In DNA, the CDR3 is TGTGCCAGCAGCTCCTCGGGGGATACGCAGTATTTT. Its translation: CASSSSGDTQYF.

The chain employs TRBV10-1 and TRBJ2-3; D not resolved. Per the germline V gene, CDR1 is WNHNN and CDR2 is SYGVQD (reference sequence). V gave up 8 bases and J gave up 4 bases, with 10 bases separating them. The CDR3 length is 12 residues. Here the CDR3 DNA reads TGCGCCAGCTCCCGCGGCTCAGATACGCAGTATTTT. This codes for CASSRGSDTQYF.

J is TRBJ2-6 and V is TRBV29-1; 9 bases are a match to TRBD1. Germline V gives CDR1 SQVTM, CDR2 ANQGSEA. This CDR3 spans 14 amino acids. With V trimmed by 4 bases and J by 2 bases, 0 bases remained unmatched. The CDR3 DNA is TGCAGCGTTGGGACAGGGGCTGGGGCCAACGTCCTGACTTTC. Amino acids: CSVGTGAGANVLTF.

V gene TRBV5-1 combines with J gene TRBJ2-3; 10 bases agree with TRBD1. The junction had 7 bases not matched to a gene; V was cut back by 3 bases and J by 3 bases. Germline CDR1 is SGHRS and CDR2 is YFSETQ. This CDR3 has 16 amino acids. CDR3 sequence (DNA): TGCGCCAGCAGCTGGACGGCGGGACAGGGGACAGATACGCAGTATTTT. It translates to CASSWTAGQGTDTQYF.

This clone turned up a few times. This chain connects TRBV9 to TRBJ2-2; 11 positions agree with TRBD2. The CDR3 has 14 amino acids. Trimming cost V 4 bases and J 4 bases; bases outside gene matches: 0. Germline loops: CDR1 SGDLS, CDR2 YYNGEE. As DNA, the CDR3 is TGTGCCAGCAGCACTAGCGGGAGCACCGGGGAGCTGTTTTTT. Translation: CASSTSGSTGELFF.

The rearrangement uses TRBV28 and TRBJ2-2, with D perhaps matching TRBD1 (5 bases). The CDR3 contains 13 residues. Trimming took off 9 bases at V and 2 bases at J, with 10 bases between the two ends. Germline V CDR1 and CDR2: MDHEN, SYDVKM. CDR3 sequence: CASSGHNTGELFF. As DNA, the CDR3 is TGTGCCAGTTCTGGACATAACACCGGGGAGCTGTTTTTT.

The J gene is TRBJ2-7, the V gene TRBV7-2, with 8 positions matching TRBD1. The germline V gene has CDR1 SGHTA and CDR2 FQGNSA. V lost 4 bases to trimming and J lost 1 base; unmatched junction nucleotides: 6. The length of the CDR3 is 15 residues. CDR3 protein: CASSSRQGPSYEQYF. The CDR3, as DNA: TGTGCCAGCAGCTCCCGACAGGGGCCTTCCTACGAGCAGTACTTC.

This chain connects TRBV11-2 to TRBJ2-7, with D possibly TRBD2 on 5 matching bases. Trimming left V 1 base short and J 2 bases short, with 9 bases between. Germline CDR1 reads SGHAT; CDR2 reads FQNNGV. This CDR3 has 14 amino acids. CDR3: CASSLAGTPYEQYF. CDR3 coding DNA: TGTGCCAGCAGCTTAGCGGGAACCCCCTACGAGCAGTACTTC. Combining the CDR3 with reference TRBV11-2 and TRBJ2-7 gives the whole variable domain EAGVAQSPRYKIIEKRQSVAFWCNPISGHATLYWYQQILGQGPKLLIQFQNNGVVDDSQLPKDRFSAERLKGVDSTLKIQPAKLEDSAVYLCASSLAGTPYEQYFGPGTRLTVT.